The 11 T cell receptor beta chains given below trace back to one sample, sequenced in a study of T cell repertoires in cytomegalovirus infection. Their cognate antigens are unknown. TCRdb reprocessed the reads via MiXCR and lists one record per CDR3 protein. The table includes hundreds of thousands of distinct CDR3 sequences, about 28% detected once. Specimen: cultured PBMCs, collected from culture after CMV antigen stimulation. Receptors originate from a human donor in good health (CMV status not recorded). Some clones in this sample may be carry-over from other donors' samples.

The chain has TRBV5-4 and TRBJ2-3, with D perhaps TRBD1 (6 bases). The V and J ends lost 5 bases and 2 bases respectively, with 12 bases between them. CDR1 SGHNT and CDR2 YYREEE come from the germline V gene (reference sequence). The CDR3 extends over 14 amino acids. CDR3 loop: CASSPDRNTDTQYF. DNA of the CDR3: TGTGCCAGCAGTCCCGACAGGAACACAGATACGCAGTATTTT.

V gene TRBV2 combines with J gene TRBJ1-2, with 9 bases identical to TRBD1. Germline CDR1 is SNHLY and CDR2 is FYNNEI. V gave up 8 bases and J gave up 3 bases; unmatched junction bases: 4. CDR3 size: 13 residues. The CDR3 nucleotides are TGTGCCAGCCAGACAGGGGGGGACTATGGCTACACCTTC. Its translation is CASQTGGDYGYTF.

The J gene is TRBJ2-7, the V gene TRBV19; 9 bases align to TRBD2. This CDR3 has 15 residues. The V segment lost 6 bases and the J segment 2 bases; nucleotides outside the gene matches: 8. The V gene's germline CDR1 is LNHDA and CDR2 SQIVND (reference sequence). Here the CDR3 DNA reads TGTGCCAGTAGCCAAGCGGGAGGCTCGACCTACGAGCAGTACTTC. Amino acids: CASSQAGGSTYEQYF. Combining the CDR3 with reference TRBV19 and TRBJ2-7 gives the whole variable domain DGGITQSPKYLFRKEGQNVTLSCEQNLNHDAMYWYRQDPGQGLRLIYYSQIVNDFQKGDIAEGYSVSREKKESFPLTVTSAQKNPTAFYLCASSQAGGSTYEQYFGPGTRLTVT.

This clonotype came up a few times. V usage is TRBV25-1 and J usage is TRBJ2-2; D remains ambiguous. V was cut by 1 base and J by 2 bases, with 5 bases left in between. Germline V CDR1 and CDR2: MGHDK, SYGVNS. The CDR3 has 14 residues. Written as DNA, the CDR3 is TGTGCCAGCAGTGAATGGGGAAACACCGGGGAGCTGTTTTTT. This sequence encodes CASSEWGNTGELFF. Together with reference TRBV25-1 and TRBJ2-2, the CDR3 gives the full variable domain: EADIYQTPRYLVIGTGKKITLECSQTMGHDKMYWYQQDPGMELHLIHYSYGVNSTEKGDLSSESTVSRIRTEHFPLTLESARPSHTSQYLCASSEWGNTGELFFGEGSRLTVL.

This chain joins TRBV5-1 and TRBJ2-2; D perhaps matches TRBD1 (6 bases). The germline V gene encodes CDR1 SGHRS and CDR2 YFSETQ. V was trimmed by 0 bases and J by 1 base, leaving 10 bases between them. The CDR3 is 16 amino acids. The CDR3 loop is CASSLGGTLNTGELFF. CDR3 DNA sequence: TGCGCCAGCAGCTTGGGGGGGACATTGAACACCGGGGAGCTGTTTTTT.

This clonotype was counted between two and nine times. The rearrangement uses TRBV12-5 and TRBJ1-5; D call uncertain. This CDR3 is 12 amino acids long. Germline loops: CDR1 LGHNT, CDR2 FRNRAP. V lost 8 bases and J 6 bases, leaving 11 bases between the germline ends. The CDR3 DNA reads as TGTGCTAGTAGGGAGGGCGCTCAGCCCCAGCATTTT. Translated: CASREGAQPQHF. Full variable domain (outside the CDR3, taken from reference TRBV12-5 and TRBJ1-5): DARVTQTPRHKVTEMGQEVTMRCQPILGHNTVFWYRQTMMQGLELLAYFRNRAPLDDSGMPKDRFSAEMPDATLATLKIQPSEPRDSAVYFCASREGAQPQHFGDGTRLSIL.

The rearrangement uses TRBV9 and TRBJ1-2, with 7 bases identical to TRBD1. Germline-derived CDR1 and CDR2 are SGDLS and YYNGEE. The V gene end was trimmed by 1 base and the J gene end by 2 bases; junction bases not matched to a gene: 8. The CDR3 totals 16 residues. CDR3 in amino acids: CASSVTPEDRNYGYTF. The CDR3 coding sequence is TGTGCCAGCAGCGTAACCCCCGAGGACAGGAACTATGGCTACACCTTC.

This clonotype was seen at least ten times. This chain uses TRBV7-2 with TRBJ2-7; no reliable D call. The CDR3 is made up of 15 amino acids. Germline values: CDR1 SGHTA, CDR2 FQGNSA. Trimming took 3 bases from V and 6 from J, leaving 18 bases between them. The CDR3 DNA is TGTGCCAGCAGCTTTTTCCCGGACGCCTCAGCCGAGCAGTACTTC. Residues: CASSFFPDASAEQYF.

This clonotype was detected a few times. This chain links TRBV7-2 with TRBJ2-5; possible D gene TRBD1, 5 bases. CDR1 SGHTA and CDR2 FQGNSA come from the germline V gene. V lost 3 bases to trimming and J lost 3 bases, with 5 bases between them. The CDR3 is 12 amino acids. Here the CDR3 DNA reads TGTGCCAGCAGCTTCAGGGAAGAGACCCAGTACTTC. It yields the protein CASSFREETQYF.

The genes are TRBV28 and TRBJ2-5; the match to TRBD2 covers 7 bases. The CDR3 has 13 residues. V dropped 8 bases and J dropped 1; count of bases not matched to a gene: 4. The germline gives CDR1 MDHEN, CDR2 SYDVKM. The CDR3 here is CASGERGQETQYF. CDR3 nucleotide sequence: TGTGCCAGCGGGGAGCGGGGCCAAGAGACCCAGTACTTC. Using reference TRBV28 and TRBJ2-5 for the parts outside the CDR3, the full variable domain is DVKVTQSSRYLVKRTGEKVFLECVQDMDHENMFWYRQDPGLGLRLIYFSYDVKMKEKGDIPEGYSVSREKKERFSLILESASTNQTSMYLCASGERGQETQYFGPGTRLLVL.

This clonotype was counted a few times. The chain links TRBV28 to TRBJ2-6, with 8 bases fitting TRBD1. Germline CDR1 is MDHEN and CDR2 is SYDVKM. This CDR3 contains 18 residues. V dropped 5 bases and J dropped 2; count of bases not matched to a gene: 11. The CDR3 region is CASSGRGRGLTGANVLTF. For the CDR3, the DNA is TGTGCCAGCAGTGGTAGAGGCAGGGGGCTAACTGGGGCCAACGTCCTGACTTTC.